This T cell receptor beta chain was found in a study of blood T cell repertoires in COVID-19. Study context: Acute and convalescent COVID-19 specimens originated in the United States, Italy and Spain. Sources were T cells, B-cell-depleted T cells, or PBMCs; the material itself was cDNA or gDNA.

Methods used by the authors: Using reference gene primer amplification, nucleated cell counts were estimated. Libraries were prepared by immunoSEQ multiplex PCR; TCRdb keeps only in-frame clonotypes and omits some of them. The V and J calls and clone size come from that table; D and trimming were worked out from the DNA. The sample includes around 450,000 clones, 80% to 90% of them seen just once. The TCR sequence derives from a woman in her 30s with acute or convalescent COVID-19. Sequenced sample: peripheral blood.

CDR3 residues: CASSDFRGGTQYF. In DNA, the CDR3 is TGTGCCAGCAGTGACTTCCGGGGGGGGACGCAGTATTTT. This rearrangement joins TRBV6-4 to TRBJ2-3; 8 nucleotides agree with TRBD2. The CDR3 totals 13 residues. The trim removed 1 base at V and 9 bases at J, leaving 3 bases unmatched. Germline V CDR1 and CDR2: MRHNA, SNTAGT.